The 16 T cell receptor beta chains below all came from one sample that was sequenced in a study of preoperative IRX-2 immunotherapy in early breast cancer. Sample treatment: preoperative locoregional IRX-2 cytokine immunotherapy. The method was immunoSEQ multiplex PCR; TCRdb's version includes in-frame clones alone and lacks a portion of them. The sample lists around 2,900 clones, around three quarters occurring once. The sequences come from tumor tissue, collected after IRX-2 immunotherapy. The receptors were sampled from a human donor with breast cancer.

The J gene is TRBJ1-2, the V gene TRBV5-1, with D possibly matching TRBD1 (6 bases). Germline lookup yields CDR1 SGHRS and CDR2 YFSETQ. V was trimmed by 4 bases and J by 4 bases, leaving 14 bases between them. The CDR3 loop spans 14 amino acids. CDR3 sequence (DNA): TGCGCCAGCAGCCGGGAGGAGGACAGCTATGGCTACACCTTC. Translation: CASSREEDSYGYTF.

The V and J genes are TRBV6-8 and TRBJ1-1; no firm D call. With 2 bases removed from V and 3 bases from J, the gap between germline ends came to 7 bases. In germline, CDR1 is MNHGY, CDR2 SAAAGT. The CDR3 runs to 13 residues. The CDR3 DNA is TGTGCCAGCAGTTACGGTGGGGACACTGAAGCTTTCTTT. Translated, it gives CASSYGGDTEAFF.

The chain couples TRBV28 to TRBJ1-1; 9 positions match TRBD1. The V and J ends lost 6 bases and 4 bases, in that order; junction bases with no gene match: 6. Germline CDR1 is MDHEN and CDR2 is SYDVKM. The length of the CDR3 is 14 residues. This CDR3 reads CASSLQGASTEAFF. CDR3 sequence (DNA): TGTGCCAGCAGCCTACAGGGGGCCAGCACTGAAGCTTTCTTT.

The rearrangement joins TRBV10-2 to TRBJ2-7; 9 positions agree with TRBD2. Germline V gene sequence: CDR1 WSHSY, CDR2 SAAADI. J lost 3 bases, V lost 3 bases, and 21 bases had no gene match. The CDR3 runs to 20 residues. The CDR3 DNA is TGCGCCAGCAGTGACCCCAATGCTAGCGGGGAGGATGAGTTTGGCTACGAGCAGTACTTC. This sequence encodes CASSDPNASGEDEFGYEQYF.

This clone was seen a few times. The chain uses TRBV14 and TRBJ2-1; D is possibly TRBD2 (5 bases). Trimming pared 1 base from V and 7 bases from J, leaving 11 bases between. The CDR3 spans 14 residues. CDR1 SGHDN and CDR2 FVKESK come from the germline V gene. Here the CDR3 DNA reads TGTGCCAGCAGCCAAGGCGGGTACCGGAATGAGCAGTTCTTC. The encoded protein is CASSQGGYRNEQFF.

The CDR3 loop is CASRGGVDTEAFF. The CDR3 DNA follows: TGTGCCAGCAGGGGAGGGGTCGACACTGAAGCTTTCTTT. The chain joins TRBV6-8 to TRBJ1-1; tentatively, D is TRBD1 (5 bases). The ends were cut back, 6 bases at V and 3 bases at J, with 11 bases in the middle. Germline V gene data show CDR1 as MNHGY and CDR2 as SAAAGT. The CDR3 covers 13 residues.

The chain has TRBV18 and TRBJ2-7, with D possibly being TRBD1 (7 bases). The CDR3 loop spans 16 amino acids. Germline V gene data show CDR1 as KGHSH and CDR2 as LQKENI. Trimming shortened V by 4 bases and J by 4 bases, and 20 bases separated the two germline ends. DNA for the CDR3: TGTGCCAGCTCACGGGAGGAGGGGACAGTGCTTTACGAGCAGTACGTC. Amino acid sequence: CASSREEGTVLYEQYV.

This clone turned up a few times. The rearrangement joins TRBV18 to TRBJ1-4; 7 bases agree with TRBD1. The CDR3 is made up of 22 amino acids. The J segment lost 0 bases and the V segment lost 2 bases, leaving 21 bases of the junction unmatched. CDR1 KGHSH and CDR2 LQKENI come from the germline V gene. Here the CDR3 DNA reads TGTGCCAGCTCACCAACCCGTTTCGCCAAGGGGGCCCATGCCGCAACTAATGAAAAACTGTTTTTT. Its translation: CASSPTRFAKGAHAATNEKLFF.

This clone was detected only once. The V and J genes are TRBV19 and TRBJ1-5, with a tentative D call TRBD1 (6 bases). In germline, CDR1 is LNHDA, CDR2 SQIVND (reference sequence). Trimming took off 3 bases at V and 7 bases at J, with 16 bases between the two ends. The CDR3 runs to 15 residues. The CDR3 protein is CASSIDTGITQPQHF. DNA for the CDR3: TGTGCCAGTAGTATTGATACAGGGATTACACAGCCCCAGCATTTT. The full variable domain, in which reference TRBV19 and TRBJ1-5 provide the parts outside the CDR3, is DGGITQSPKYLFRKEGQNVTLSCEQNLNHDAMYWYRQDPGQGLRLIYYSQIVNDFQKGDIAEGYSVSREKKESFPLTVTSAQKNPTAFYLCASSIDTGITQPQHFGDGTRLSIL.

The gene calls are TRBV6-8 and TRBJ1-2; 9 nucleotides align to TRBD1. Germline CDR1 is MNHGY and CDR2 is SAAAGT. After removal of 4 bases from V and 6 bases from J, the junction contained 3 bases not matched to a gene. The CDR3 runs 13 residues. CDR3 coding DNA: TGTGCCAGCAGTTCCTGGGACAGGGATGGCTACACCTTC. Amino acids: CASSSWDRDGYTF.

A word on this clone: Sequence at one end of the junction differs from germline and may be a read error. The rearrangement joins TRBV6-8 to TRBJ2-3, with 8 bases that match TRBD2. CDR3 length: 12 amino acids. CDR1 and CDR2 (germline): MNHGY, SAAAGT. The CDR3 coding sequence is TGTGCCAGCAGTCAAGGTGGAGCGGGGGACGATTTT. Its protein product is CASSQGGAGDDF.

This clone occurred once. This chain connects TRBV6-8 to TRBJ1-1, with D tentatively TRBD1 (6 bases). The CDR3 consists of 14 residues. Germline V lookup: CDR1 MNHGY, CDR2 SAAAGT. Trimming took 2 bases from V and 1 from J, leaving 8 bases between them. CDR3: CASSYLQGNTEAFF. Written as DNA, the CDR3 is TGTGCCAGCAGTTACCTACAGGGGAACACTGAAGCTTTCTTT.

This CDR3 is CASSLGGRVATEAFF. CDR3 coding DNA: TGCGCCAGCAGCTTGGGAGGCAGGGTGGCCACTGAAGCTTTCTTT. The rearrangement links TRBV5-1 to TRBJ1-1, with D possibly being TRBD1 (5 bases). Germline CDR1 reads SGHRS; CDR2 reads YFSETQ. The CDR3 is 15 amino acids. V dropped 0 bases and J dropped 4 bases, with 13 bases sitting between them. The variable domain in full, with the rest retrieved from reference TRBV5-1 and TRBJ1-1, is KAGVTQTPRYLIKTRGQQVTLSCSPISGHRSVSWYQQTPGQGLQFLFEYFSETQRNKGNFPGRFSGRQFSNSRSEMNVSTLELGDSALYLCASSLGGRVATEAFFGQGTRLTVV.

This rearrangement joins TRBV11-3 to TRBJ2-7; 8 nucleotides line up with TRBD1. This CDR3 comprises 14 residues. Trimming at V came to 5 bases and at J to 5 bases, leaving 8 bases not matched to a gene. Looked up from germline, CDR1 is SGHNT and CDR2 is YENEEA. The CDR3 spells CASSRGTGIHEQYV. The DNA for the CDR3 is TGTGCCAGCAGCCGTGGGACAGGAATCCACGAGCAGTACGTC.

V is TRBV11-3 and J is TRBJ1-1, with D unresolved. Trimming took off 3 bases at V and 8 bases at J, with 16 bases between the two ends. The CDR3 contains 14 residues. Germline CDR1 SGHNT, CDR2 YENEEA. CDR3 in DNA: TGTGCCAGCAGCTTGGTCGGTAGGGCCAGGGAAGCTTTCTTT. Translation: CASSLVGRAREAFF.

This chain connects TRBV11-3 to TRBJ1-2; D possibly corresponds to TRBD1 (6 bases). The CDR3 sequence is 16 residues long. Trimming removed 4 bases from V and 0 bases from J, with 15 bases in between. Germline V gene sequence: CDR1 SGHNT, CDR2 YENEEA. As DNA, the CDR3 is TGTGCCAGCAGCTCAACCCGGGACACAGCTAACTATGGCTACACCTTC. Amino acids: CASSSTRDTANYGYTF. The whole variable domain, filled in from reference TRBV11-3 and TRBJ1-2, reads EAGVVQSPRYKIIEKKQPVAFWCNPISGHNTLYWYLQNLGQGPELLIRYENEEAVDDSQLPKDRFSAERLKGVDSTLKIQPAELGDSAVYLCASSSTRDTANYGYTFGSGTRLTVV.